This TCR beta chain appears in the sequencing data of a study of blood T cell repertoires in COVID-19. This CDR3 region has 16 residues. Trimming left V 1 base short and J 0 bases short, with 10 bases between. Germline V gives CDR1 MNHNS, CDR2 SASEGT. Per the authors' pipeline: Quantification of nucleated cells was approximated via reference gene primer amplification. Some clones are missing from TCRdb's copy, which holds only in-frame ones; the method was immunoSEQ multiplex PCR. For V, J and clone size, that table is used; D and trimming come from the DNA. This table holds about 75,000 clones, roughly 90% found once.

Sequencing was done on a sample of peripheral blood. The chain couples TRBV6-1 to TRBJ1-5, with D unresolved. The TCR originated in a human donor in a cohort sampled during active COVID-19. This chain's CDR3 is CASSEVRYYSNQPQHF. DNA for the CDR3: TGTGCCAGCAGTGAAGTCAGGTATTATAGCAATCAGCCCCAGCATTTT.